The 29 T cell receptor beta chains below come from one sample, sequenced in a study of T cells in Graves' hyperthyroidism and ophthalmopathy. From RNA transcripts, TCR beta CDR3 regions were amplified. Primed by the HTBI set, a first-round RT-PCR was run on the TCR CDR3. TCRdb re-called the multiplex PCR reads through MiXCR, storing one row per CDR3 protein. The sample has around 540,000 distinct CDR3 sequences, more than 15% seen once. The sequencing sample was made of blood. Source of these receptors: a woman aged 25 to 39 with Graves' ophthalmopathy.

The chain has TRBV28 and TRBJ1-2; 11 nucleotides line up with TRBD1. This CDR3 is built from 17 residues. Trimming removed 4 bases from V and 2 bases from J; junction bases left unmatched: 9. Germline V gives CDR1 MDHEN, CDR2 SYDVKM. In DNA form, the CDR3 reads TGTGCCAGCAGTTCCGGAAACCGGGACAGGGGGAACTATGGCTACACCTTC. As protein: CASSSGNRDRGNYGYTF.

This clonotype was seen ten or more times. The rearrangement joins TRBV5-1 to TRBJ2-1, with D perhaps matching TRBD1 (5 bases). The length of the CDR3 is 14 residues. The ends were cut back, 7 bases at V and 9 bases at J, with 20 bases in the middle. CDR1 and CDR2 from the germline V gene are SGHRS and YFSETQ. The CDR3 here is CASRTTIDSPEQFF. The CDR3, as DNA: TGCGCCAGCCGGACAACTATTGACAGCCCTGAGCAGTTCTTC.

This clonotype appeared a few times. This chain joins TRBV15 and TRBJ1-3; D remains unclear. This CDR3 spans 15 amino acids. CDR1 LNHNV and CDR2 YYDKDF come from the germline V gene (reference sequence). V shed 0 bases and J shed 0 bases, with 6 bases lying between them. The CDR3 protein is CATSRDRVSGNTIYF. The CDR3 region has the DNA TGTGCCACCAGCAGAGACCGGGTCTCTGGAAACACCATATATTTT.

In its sample, this clonotype was seen a few times. The chain combines TRBV20-1 with TRBJ2-1, with TRBD2 as a possible D gene (6 bases). Germline V lookup: CDR1 DFQATT, CDR2 SNEGSKA (reference sequence). V lost 1 base to trimming and J lost 7 bases, with 17 bases between them. This CDR3 is built from 15 residues. The CDR3 nucleotides read TGCAGTGCTAGAGGAGGGGCGGGAAAAGCGAATGAGCAGTTCTTC. The encoded protein is CSARGGAGKANEQFF.

In its sample, this clonotype was seen a few times. CDR3 sequence reads: CASPILQPGQGVGEQYF. The CDR3, as DNA: TGTGCCAGCCCAATCCTACAGCCCGGCCAGGGGGTTGGCGAGCAGTACTTC. The chain employs TRBV28 and TRBJ2-7, with TRBD1 matching over 7 bases. The CDR3 has 17 amino acids. Germline assignment: CDR1 MDHEN and CDR2 SYDVKM. Trimming at V came to 8 bases and at J to 6 bases, leaving 22 bases not matched to a gene.

This clonotype was detected a few times. The rearrangement links TRBV11-2 to TRBJ2-7; tentative D call: TRBD2 (6 bases). Germline CDR1 reads SGHAT; CDR2 reads FQNNGV. The CDR3 is 19 residues long. V lost 6 bases and J 2 bases, leaving 29 bases between the germline ends. For the CDR3, the DNA is TGTGCCAGCAGTTATTCTCTGGCCGGCGGGGCCCTTCCTACCTACGAGCAGTACTTC. Protein product: CASSYSLAGGALPTYEQYF. The full variable domain, with the rest looked up from reference TRBV11-2 and TRBJ2-7, is EAGVAQSPRYKIIEKRQSVAFWCNPISGHATLYWYQQILGQGPKLLIQFQNNGVVDDSQLPKDRFSAERLKGVDSTLKIQPAKLEDSAVYLCASSYSLAGGALPTYEQYFGPGTRLTVT.

The CDR3 loop reads CSVRTPPETQYF. Written as DNA, the CDR3 is TGCAGTGTCAGAACACCTCCGGAGACCCAGTACTTC. The rearrangement uses TRBV20-1 and TRBJ2-5; D gene ambiguous. Germline CDR1 DFQATT, CDR2 SNEGSKA (reference sequence). V was trimmed by 7 bases and J by 5 bases, leaving 14 bases between them. This CDR3 is 12 amino acids long.

Many counts were recorded for this clonotype. The V and J genes are TRBV4-2 and TRBJ2-1, with 9 bases lining up with TRBD2. Germline V gene data show CDR1 as LGHNA and CDR2 as YNFKEQ. The CDR3 extends over 16 amino acids. The V segment lost 0 bases and the J segment 8 bases; nucleotides outside the gene matches: 8. The CDR3 region is CASSQEVAGVGDEQFF. The CDR3 DNA is TGTGCCAGCAGCCAAGAGGTAGCGGGAGTTGGCGATGAGCAGTTCTTC.

This clonotype has just a few counts. The CDR3 is CASSSHREGGYTF. CDR3 coding DNA: TGTGCCAGCAGCTCCCACAGGGAGGGTGGCTACACCTTC. The chain couples TRBV5-4 to TRBJ1-2; D is perhaps TRBD1 (6 bases). This CDR3 is 13 amino acids long. The germline V and J ends were trimmed by 3 bases and 7 bases, with 13 bases remaining between them. Germline loops: CDR1 SGHNT, CDR2 YYREEE (reference sequence).

The rearrangement joins TRBV20-1 to TRBJ2-5; 11 nucleotides line up with TRBD2. Per germline, CDR1 DFQATT and CDR2 SNEGSKA (reference sequence). V gave up 5 bases and J gave up 2 bases; unmatched junction bases: 7. The CDR3 runs to 15 residues. CDR3 sequence: CSAERGLADQETQYF. The CDR3 DNA follows: TGCAGTGCTGAAAGGGGACTAGCGGATCAAGAGACCCAGTACTTC.

This clonotype was counted ten times or more. The V gene is TRBV3-1, the J gene TRBJ2-2; 7 bases match TRBD2. The CDR3 has 18 amino acids. Germline CDR1 reads LGHDT; CDR2 reads YNNKEL (reference sequence). J lost 3 bases, V lost 2 bases, and 12 bases had no gene match. This CDR3 reads CASSQIISRDYYTGELFF. The CDR3 DNA follows: TGTGCCAGCAGCCAAATTATCTCGCGGGACTATTACACCGGGGAGCTGTTTTTT.

In its sample, this clonotype was seen many times. The chain recombines TRBV20-1 with TRBJ1-2; the D gene is possibly TRBD1 (5 bases). Trimming pared 5 bases from V and 5 bases from J, leaving 18 bases between. The CDR3 sequence is 14 residues long. From germline, CDR1 is DFQATT and CDR2 SNEGSKA (reference sequence). The CDR3 coding sequence is TGCAGTGCTCCAGACCTGGGGCAGGGTTATGGCTACACCTTC. This gives the protein CSAPDLGQGYGYTF.

This chain joins TRBV5-1 and TRBJ1-1, with a tentative D call TRBD1 (5 bases). Germline-derived CDR1 and CDR2 are SGHRS and YFSETQ. The CDR3 consists of 14 residues. V was clipped by 1 base and J by 3 bases, with 10 bases between them. The CDR3 loop is CASSLTGGDTEAFF. The CDR3 DNA reads as TGCGCCAGCAGCTTGACAGGTGGAGACACTGAAGCTTTCTTT.

The chain carries TRBV28 and TRBJ2-1, with TRBD2 identical over 13 bases. The V gene's germline CDR1 is MDHEN and CDR2 SYDVKM. Trimming cost V 10 bases and J 0 bases; bases outside gene matches: 9. The CDR3 loop spans 17 amino acids. CDR3 residues: CATTGTSGVSSYNEQFF. The CDR3 DNA is TGTGCCACCACCGGGACTAGCGGGGTAAGCTCCTACAATGAGCAGTTCTTC.

There are many counts of this clonotype. The DNA of the CDR3 is TGTGCCAGCAGCTTACGACAGGGGGGTGGCTACACCTTC. Its protein is CASSLRQGGGYTF. This rearrangement joins TRBV7-3 to TRBJ1-2, with TRBD1 matching over 9 bases. J gave up 7 bases and V 2 bases, and 2 bases lay outside the gene matches. CDR1 and CDR2 from the germline V gene are SGHTA and FQGTGA. The CDR3 length is 13 residues.

For the CDR3, the DNA is TGCAGTGCTAGAGGCGTCGGGGGGGAGCTCCCCCTAGCCAAAAACATTCAGTACTTC. Protein: CSARGVGGELPLAKNIQYF. The rearrangement joins TRBV20-1 to TRBJ2-4; 8 positions match TRBD2. The CDR3 contains 19 residues. The V and J ends lost 1 base and 0 bases, in that order; junction bases with no gene match: 14. CDR1 is DFQATT and CDR2 is SNEGSKA in the germline V gene (reference sequence).

The chain has TRBV6-2 or TRBV6-3 and TRBJ2-7; no firm D call. The V end was cut by 6 bases, the J end by 9 bases, with 12 bases between. The CDR3 runs 11 residues. Germline V lookup: CDR1 MNHEY, CDR2 SVGEGT. The CDR3 reads CASRNLGRQYF. In DNA, the CDR3 is TGTGCCAGCAGAAACCTCGGAAGGCAGTACTTC.

This clonotype has ten or more counts. The chain links TRBV7-2 to TRBJ2-5; 8 bases agree with TRBD2. The CDR3 length is 14 residues. Unmatched junction bases numbered 10, after V lost 6 bases and J lost 7 bases. Germline CDR1 SGHTA, CDR2 FQGNSA. Here the CDR3 DNA reads TGTGCCAGCAGTTCACTAGCGGAGCCTGGGACCCAGTACTTC. This gives the protein CASSSLAEPGTQYF.

This clonotype was seen just once. The rearrangement links TRBV7-2 to TRBJ1-3, with a possible D match to TRBD1 (5 bases). Germline V gives CDR1 SGHTA, CDR2 FQGNSA. Trimming stripped 3 bases from V and 7 bases from J, with 10 bases between. This CDR3 region has 13 residues. The DNA for the CDR3 is TGTGCCAGCAGCTTGGGCAGGGCGAACACCATATATTTT. This codes for CASSLGRANTIYF.

On this clonotype itself: This may come from a read error, since a much larger clone is one base off. The chain couples TRBV20-1 to TRBJ1-4; D is possibly TRBD1 (5 bases). The V gene's germline CDR1 is DFQATT and CDR2 SNEGSKA (reference sequence). The CDR3 consists of 14 residues. CDR3 protein: CSARAGPLNENLFF. CDR3 DNA sequence: TGCAGTGCTAGAGCGGGACCGCTTAATGAAAACCTGTTTTTT.

This chain joins TRBV7-2 and TRBJ2-7, with 8 bases that match TRBD2. The CDR3 totals 16 residues. Losses at the gene ends were 5 bases for V and 3 bases for J; bases not matched to a gene: 12. Germline V gene data show CDR1 as SGHTA and CDR2 as FQGNSA. CDR3 protein: CASSPSALAGRYEQYF. The CDR3 nucleotides read TGTGCCAGCAGCCCGTCAGCTTTAGCGGGACGCTACGAGCAGTACTTC.

This clonotype was recorded a few times. V is TRBV11-2 and J is TRBJ2-1; TRBD2 might be the D (6 bases). The CDR3 sequence is 16 residues long. V lost 0 bases, J lost 10 bases, and 19 bases lay in between. Per the germline V gene, CDR1 is SGHAT and CDR2 is FQNNGV. DNA for the CDR3: TGTGCCAGCAGCTTAGATCTTGGACTACCGCCGGGGGAGCAGTTCTTC. It encodes CASSLDLGLPPGEQFF.

As to this clonotype: An end of the junction does not agree with germline; a read error may underlie this. J is TRBJ2-4 and V is TRBV6-2 or TRBV6-3; 9 nucleotides agree with TRBD2. This CDR3 region has 14 residues. Germline CDR1 MNHEY, CDR2 SVGEGT. CDR3 nucleotide sequence: TGCGCCAGCAGTGACCCCGGGACTAGCTTACTTCAGTACTTC. Encoded protein: CASSDPGTSLLQYF.

This clonotype was recorded at least ten times. The chain uses TRBV18 and TRBJ2-1; weak D call: TRBD1 (6 bases). The V gene lost 3 bases and the J gene lost 1 base, with 13 bases spanning the gap. CDR3 size: 16 residues. The V gene's germline CDR1 is KGHSH and CDR2 LQKENI. The DNA of the CDR3 is TGTGCCAGCTCACCCCTAGTACAGGGTTCCTACAATGAGCAGTTCTTC. This codes for CASSPLVQGSYNEQFF.

The table lists this clonotype with a few counts. The chain combines TRBV7-2 with TRBJ1-4; D gene unclear. Germline CDR1 is SGHTA and CDR2 is FQGNSA. Trimming removed 5 bases at V and 5 bases at J, with 15 bases between. The CDR3 spans 15 residues. The CDR3 here is CASSPSRGYNEKLFF. As DNA, the CDR3 is TGTGCCAGCAGCCCTAGCAGAGGTTACAATGAAAAACTGTTTTTT.

The chain carries TRBV4-3 and TRBJ2-1; tentatively, D is TRBD2 (5 bases). Trimming cost V 0 bases and J 0 bases, with 9 bases left between them. Germline CDR1 reads LGHNA; CDR2 reads YSLEER. This CDR3 region has 16 residues. DNA for the CDR3: TGCGCCAGCAGCCAAGAGGTCAGCGGCTCCTACAATGAGCAGTTCTTC. This translates into CASSQEVSGSYNEQFF.

This clonotype was seen ten or more times. The germline gene is not matched at one end of the junction; a read error may be the cause. The V and J genes are TRBV11-3 and TRBJ2-5, with D unresolved. The CDR3 has 16 amino acids. Germline assignment: CDR1 SGHNT and CDR2 YENEEA. In DNA, the CDR3 is TGTGCCAACAGCCCAGTTGGGGTTCAGTACCAAGAGACCCAGTACTTC. Its protein is CANSPVGVQYQETQYF.

In this sample, this clonotype turned up a few times. The chain links TRBV25-1 to TRBJ1-1; D perhaps matches TRBD1 (5 bases). CDR1 and CDR2 from the germline V gene are MGHDK and SYGVNS. V lost 11 bases to trimming and J lost 3 bases, with 10 bases between them. The CDR3 totals 11 residues. The CDR3: CACGGYTEAFF. The DNA of the CDR3 is TGTGCCTGTGGGGGGTACACTGAAGCTTTCTTT.

V is TRBV9 and J is TRBJ2-6, with 15 bases fitting TRBD2. Germline CDR1 reads SGDLS; CDR2 reads YYNGEE. Trimming took 5 bases from V and 0 from J; bases not matched to a gene: 6. The CDR3 extends over 19 amino acids. The CDR3 coding sequence is TGTGCCAGCAGAGATCCGGGACTAGCGGGAGGCTCTGGGGCCAACGTCCTGACTTTC. It is translated as CASRDPGLAGGSGANVLTF. The full variable domain, rest sourced from reference TRBV9 and TRBJ2-6, is DSGVTQTPKHLITATGQRVTLRCSPRSGDLSVYWYQQSLDQGLQFLIQYYNGEERAKGNILERFSAQQFPDLHSELNLSSLELGDSALYFCASRDPGLAGGSGANVLTFGAGSRLTVL.